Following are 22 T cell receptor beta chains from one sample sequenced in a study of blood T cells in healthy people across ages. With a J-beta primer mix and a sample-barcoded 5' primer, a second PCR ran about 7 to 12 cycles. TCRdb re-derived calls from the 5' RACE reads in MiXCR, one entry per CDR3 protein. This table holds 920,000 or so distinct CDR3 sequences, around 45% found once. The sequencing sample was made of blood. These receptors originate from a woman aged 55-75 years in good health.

The CDR3 spells CASSLGDRVMDGYTF. The CDR3 DNA reads as TGCGCCAGCAGCTTGGGGGACAGGGTAATGGATGGCTACACCTTC. The chain uses TRBV5-1 and TRBJ1-2, with 9 bases lining up with TRBD1. The CDR3 length is 15 residues. Germline V gene data show CDR1 as SGHRS and CDR2 as YFSETQ. Germline trimming cut 0 bases from V and 6 bases from J; bases unmatched to any gene: 6.

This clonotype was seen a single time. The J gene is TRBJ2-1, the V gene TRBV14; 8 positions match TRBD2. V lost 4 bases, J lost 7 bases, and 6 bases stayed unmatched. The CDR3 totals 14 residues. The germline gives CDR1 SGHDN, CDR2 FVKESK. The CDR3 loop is CASSRREGWNEQFF. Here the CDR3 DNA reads TGTGCCAGCAGCCGACGGGAGGGCTGGAATGAGCAGTTCTTC.

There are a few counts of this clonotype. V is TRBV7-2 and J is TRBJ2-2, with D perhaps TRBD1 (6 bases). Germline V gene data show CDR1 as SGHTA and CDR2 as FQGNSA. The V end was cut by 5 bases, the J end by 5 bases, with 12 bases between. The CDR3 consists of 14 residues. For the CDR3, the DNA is TGTGCCAGCAGCATAACAGGGATAACCGGGGAGCTGTTTTTT. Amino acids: CASSITGITGELFF.

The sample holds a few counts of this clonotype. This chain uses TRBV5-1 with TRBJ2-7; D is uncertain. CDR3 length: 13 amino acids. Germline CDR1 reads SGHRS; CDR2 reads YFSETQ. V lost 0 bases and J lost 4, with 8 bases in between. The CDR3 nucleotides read TGCGCCAGCAGCTTGGAAAACAGTTACGAGCAGTACTTC. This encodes CASSLENSYEQYF.

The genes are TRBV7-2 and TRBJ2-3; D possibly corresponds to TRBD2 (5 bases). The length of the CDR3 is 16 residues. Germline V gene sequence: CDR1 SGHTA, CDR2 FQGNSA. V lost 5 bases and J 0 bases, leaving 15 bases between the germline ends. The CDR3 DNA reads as TGTGCCAGCAGCGGCGGAGGACGGACTAGCACAGATACGCAGTATTTT. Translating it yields CASSGGGRTSTDTQYF.

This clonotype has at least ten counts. The CDR3 nucleotides read TGCAGCGTTGGAGGTCATGGAGGGATGTACGAGCAGTACTTC. Amino acid sequence: CSVGGHGGMYEQYF. The chain links TRBV29-1 to TRBJ2-7; weak D call: TRBD2 (6 bases). The V and J ends lost 4 bases and 4 bases respectively, with 17 bases between them. Per the germline V gene, CDR1 is SQVTM and CDR2 is ANQGSEA. The CDR3 loop spans 14 amino acids.

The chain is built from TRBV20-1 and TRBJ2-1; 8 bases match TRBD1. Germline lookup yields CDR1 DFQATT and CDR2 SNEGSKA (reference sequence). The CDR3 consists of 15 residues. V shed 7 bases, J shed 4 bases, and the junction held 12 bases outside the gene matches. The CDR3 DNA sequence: TGCAGTGGTTCGTCGGGACAGGTATCTTACAATGAGCAGTTCTTC. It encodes CSGSSGQVSYNEQFF.

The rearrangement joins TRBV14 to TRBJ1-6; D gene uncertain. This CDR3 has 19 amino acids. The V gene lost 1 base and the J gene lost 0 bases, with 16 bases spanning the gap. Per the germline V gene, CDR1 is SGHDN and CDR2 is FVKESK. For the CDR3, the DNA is TGTGCCAGCAGCCAAGTCGGTCGTGTCGGGAGCTCCTATAATTCACCCCTCCACTTT. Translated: CASSQVGRVGSSYNSPLHF.

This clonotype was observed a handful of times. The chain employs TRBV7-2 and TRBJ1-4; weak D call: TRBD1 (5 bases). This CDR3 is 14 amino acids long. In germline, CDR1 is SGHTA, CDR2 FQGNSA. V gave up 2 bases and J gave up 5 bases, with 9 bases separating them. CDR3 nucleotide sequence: TGTGCCAGCAGCTTATTAGGGGCAAATGAAAAACTGTTTTTT. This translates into CASSLLGANEKLFF.

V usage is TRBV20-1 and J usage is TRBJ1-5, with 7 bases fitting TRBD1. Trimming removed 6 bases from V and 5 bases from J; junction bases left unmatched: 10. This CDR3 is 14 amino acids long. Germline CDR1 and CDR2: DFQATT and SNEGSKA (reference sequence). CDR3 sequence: CSAPVAGGDQPQHF. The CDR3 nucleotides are TGCAGTGCCCCAGTGGCAGGGGGGGATCAGCCCCAGCATTTT.

The CDR3 coding sequence is TGTGCCACCTCCCGGGGGGTCCCCGGGGCCAACGTCCTGACTTTC. It is translated as CATSRGVPGANVLTF. The V call is TRBV6-6, the J call TRBJ2-6, with 7 bases identical to TRBD2. Trimming removed 10 bases from V and 4 bases from J; junction bases left unmatched: 10. Germline V lookup: CDR1 MNHNY, CDR2 SVGAGI (reference sequence). The CDR3 spans 15 residues.

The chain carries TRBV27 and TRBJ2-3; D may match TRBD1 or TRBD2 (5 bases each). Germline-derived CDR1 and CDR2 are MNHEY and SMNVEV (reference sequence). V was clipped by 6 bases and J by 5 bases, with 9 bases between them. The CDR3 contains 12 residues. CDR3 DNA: TGTGCCAGCAGCAAGGGGAGAGATACGCAGTATTTT. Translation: CASSKGRDTQYF.

DNA for the CDR3: TGTGCCAGCAGCGGGCCGTGGGGCTATGAGCAGTTCTTC. Translation: CASSGPWGYEQFF. The rearrangement joins TRBV7-9 to TRBJ2-1; a possible D gene is TRBD1 (5 bases). The ends were cut back, 5 bases at V and 8 bases at J, with 13 bases in the middle. Germline V gene lookup returns CDR1 SEHNR and CDR2 FQNEAQ (reference sequence). The CDR3 sequence is 13 residues long.

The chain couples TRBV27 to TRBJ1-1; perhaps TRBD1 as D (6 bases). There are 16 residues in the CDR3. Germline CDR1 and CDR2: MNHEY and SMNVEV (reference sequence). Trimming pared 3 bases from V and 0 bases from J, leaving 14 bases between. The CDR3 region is CASSLRGGNMNTEAFF. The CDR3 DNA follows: TGTGCCAGCAGTTTGAGGGGGGGGAATATGAACACTGAAGCTTTCTTT.

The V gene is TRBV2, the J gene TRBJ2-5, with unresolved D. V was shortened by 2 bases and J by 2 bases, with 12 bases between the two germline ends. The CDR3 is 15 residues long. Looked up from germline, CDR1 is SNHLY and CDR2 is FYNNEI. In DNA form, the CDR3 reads TGTGCCAGCAGTGAAAATGGGCCGCAGCAAGAGACCCAGTACTTC. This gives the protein CASSENGPQQETQYF.

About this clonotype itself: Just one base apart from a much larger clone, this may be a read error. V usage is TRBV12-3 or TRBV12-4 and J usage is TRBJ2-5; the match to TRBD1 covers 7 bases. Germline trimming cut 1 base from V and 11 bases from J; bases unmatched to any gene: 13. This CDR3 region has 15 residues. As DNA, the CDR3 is TGTGCCAGCAGTTTAGGCGACAGGGATCGTGGTGAGCAGTACTTC. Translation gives CASSLGDRDRGEQYF.

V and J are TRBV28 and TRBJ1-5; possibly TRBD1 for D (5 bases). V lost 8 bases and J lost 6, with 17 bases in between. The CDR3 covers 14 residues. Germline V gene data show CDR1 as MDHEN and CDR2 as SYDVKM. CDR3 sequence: CASAPWGNSQPQHF. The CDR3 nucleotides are TGTGCCAGCGCCCCCTGGGGGAACAGTCAGCCCCAGCATTTT.

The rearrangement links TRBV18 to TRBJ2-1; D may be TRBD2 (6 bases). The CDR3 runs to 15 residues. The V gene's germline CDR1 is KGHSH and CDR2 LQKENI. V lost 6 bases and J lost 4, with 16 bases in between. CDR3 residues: CASSPTSIFYNEQFF. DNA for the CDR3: TGTGCCAGCTCGCCCACTAGCATTTTTTACAATGAGCAGTTCTTC.

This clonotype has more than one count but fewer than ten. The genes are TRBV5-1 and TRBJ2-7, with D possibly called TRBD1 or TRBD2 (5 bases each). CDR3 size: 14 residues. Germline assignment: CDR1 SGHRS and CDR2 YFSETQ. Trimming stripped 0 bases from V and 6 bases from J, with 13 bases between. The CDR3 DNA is TGCGCCAGCAGCTTGGAGGCAGGGACCAGCGAGCAGTACTTC. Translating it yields CASSLEAGTSEQYF.

The CDR3 loop reads CASSTQNPDTEAFF. CDR3 DNA sequence: TGTGCCAGCAGTACACAGAACCCGGACACTGAAGCTTTCTTT. The rearrangement joins TRBV27 to TRBJ1-1, with D unresolved. This CDR3 contains 14 residues. Germline V gene sequence: CDR1 MNHEY, CDR2 SMNVEV (reference sequence). V gave up 5 bases and J gave up 3 bases, with 13 bases separating them.

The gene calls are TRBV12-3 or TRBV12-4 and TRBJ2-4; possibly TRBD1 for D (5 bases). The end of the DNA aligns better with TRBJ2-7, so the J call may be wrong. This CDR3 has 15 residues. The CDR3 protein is CASSLAGHGGDEQYF. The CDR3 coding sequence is TGTGCCAGCAGTTTAGCCGGACACGGTGGGGACGAGCAGTACTTC.

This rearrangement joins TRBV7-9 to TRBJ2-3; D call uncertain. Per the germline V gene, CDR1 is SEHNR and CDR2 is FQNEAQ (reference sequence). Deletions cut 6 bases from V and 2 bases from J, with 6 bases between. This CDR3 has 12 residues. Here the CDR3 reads CASSYITDTQYF. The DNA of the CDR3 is TGTGCCAGCAGTTATATCACAGATACGCAGTATTTT.